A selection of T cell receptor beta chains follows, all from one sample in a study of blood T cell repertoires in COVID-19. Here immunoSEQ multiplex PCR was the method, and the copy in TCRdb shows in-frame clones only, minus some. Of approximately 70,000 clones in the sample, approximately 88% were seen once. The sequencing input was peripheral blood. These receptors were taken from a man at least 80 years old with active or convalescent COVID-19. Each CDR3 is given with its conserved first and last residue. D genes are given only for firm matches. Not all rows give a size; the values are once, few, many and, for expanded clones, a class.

CASSPSTQNEQFF | TGTGCCAGCAGTCCCTCGACTCAAAATGAGCAGTTCTTC | NA | TRBJ2-1 | TRBV6-2/TRBV6-3 | NA
CATSDPGQALGPQHF | TGTGCCACCAGTGATCCTGGACAGGCCTTGGGGCCCCAGCATTTT | few | TRBJ1-5 | TRBV24-1 | TRBD1
CASSLGGRPWGEQFF | TGTGCCAGCAGCTTAGGCGGGAGGCCCTGGGGTGAGCAGTTCTTC | NA | TRBJ2-1 | TRBV7-2 | TRBD2
CASRSGKTSGANVLTF | TGTGCCAGCCGTTCCGGGAAAACCTCTGGGGCCAACGTCCTGACTTTC | NA | TRBJ2-6 | TRBV6-5 | NA
CASSQVGLAGPHSYNEQFF | TGCGCCAGCAGCCAAGTAGGGCTAGCGGGACCACACTCCTACAATGAGCAGTTCTTC | NA | TRBJ2-1 | TRBV4-1 | TRBD2
CASSPGTTGYTF | TGTGCCAGCAGTCCTGGGACAACCGGCTACACCTTC | NA | TRBJ1-2 | TRBV6-5 | NA
CASRAYEGAIVETQYF | TGTGCCAGCAGAGCTTACGAGGGGGCGATTGTGGAGACCCAGTACTTC | NA | TRBJ2-5 | TRBV11-2 | TRBD1
CAIRSQGSRLSSTDTQYF | TGTGCCATCAGGTCACAGGGGTCGCGTCTATCAAGCACAGATACGCAGTATTTT | NA | TRBJ2-3 | TRBV10-3 | TRBD1
CASSQDRAGIGGEAFF | TGTGCCAGCAGCCAAGATAGGGCAGGGATAGGCGGTGAAGCTTTCTTT | once | TRBJ1-1 | TRBV3-1/TRBV3-2 | NA
CASSGSGRISYEQYF | TGTGCCAGCAGTGGTAGCGGGAGGATAAGCTACGAGCAGTACTTC | NA | TRBJ2-7 | TRBV6-6 | TRBD2
CASSSVQGRFSGNTIYF | TGTGCCAGCAGCTCTGTACAGGGTCGGTTTTCTGGAAACACCATATATTTT | NA | TRBJ1-3 | TRBV7-6 | NA
CASRTDRGLANTEAFF | TGTGCCAGCAGAACGGACAGGGGGCTGGCGAACACTGAAGCTTTCTTT | NA | TRBJ1-1 | TRBV2 | TRBD1
CAWSKNSGGHQYF | TGTGCCTGGAGTAAAAATAGCGGGGGGCATCAGTACTTC | NA | TRBJ2-7 | TRBV30 | TRBD2
CASSPGRTSYGYTF | TGTGCCAGTAGCCCCGGGAGAACCTCGTATGGCTACACCTTC | NA | TRBJ1-2 | TRBV19 | NA
CASSLIAGGLNNEQFF | TGTGCCAGCAGTCTTATAGCGGGAGGCCTCAACAATGAGCAGTTCTTC | NA | TRBJ2-1 | TRBV28 | TRBD2
CASSLGRGDYTF | TGTGCCAGCAGTTTAGGCAGGGGAGACTACACCTTC | NA | TRBJ1-2 | TRBV28 | NA
CASSMATGDLDTQYF | TGTGCCAGTAGTATGGCTACAGGGGATCTAGATACGCAGTATTTT | few | TRBJ2-3 | TRBV19 | TRBD1
CASSLEYGYTF | TGTGCCAGTAGTTTGGAGTATGGCTACACCTTC | NA | TRBJ1-2 | TRBV19 | NA
CASSVGQVEPQHF | TGTGCCAGCAGCGTTGGACAAGTGGAGCCCCAGCATTTT | NA | TRBJ1-5 | TRBV6-5 | NA
CASSPISREPQHF | TGTGCCAGCTCACCGATTTCGAGGGAGCCCCAGCATTTT | NA | TRBJ1-5 | TRBV18 | NA
CASSQHGRKRNTGELFF | TGTGCCAGCAGCCAACACGGGAGAAAAAGGAACACCGGGGAGCTGTTTTTT | NA | TRBJ2-2 | TRBV4-2 | NA
CASSQTGTGRAGTEAFF | TGCGCCAGCAGCCAGACCGGGACAGGGAGAGCGGGAACTGAAGCTTTCTTT | few | TRBJ1-1 | TRBV4-3 | TRBD1